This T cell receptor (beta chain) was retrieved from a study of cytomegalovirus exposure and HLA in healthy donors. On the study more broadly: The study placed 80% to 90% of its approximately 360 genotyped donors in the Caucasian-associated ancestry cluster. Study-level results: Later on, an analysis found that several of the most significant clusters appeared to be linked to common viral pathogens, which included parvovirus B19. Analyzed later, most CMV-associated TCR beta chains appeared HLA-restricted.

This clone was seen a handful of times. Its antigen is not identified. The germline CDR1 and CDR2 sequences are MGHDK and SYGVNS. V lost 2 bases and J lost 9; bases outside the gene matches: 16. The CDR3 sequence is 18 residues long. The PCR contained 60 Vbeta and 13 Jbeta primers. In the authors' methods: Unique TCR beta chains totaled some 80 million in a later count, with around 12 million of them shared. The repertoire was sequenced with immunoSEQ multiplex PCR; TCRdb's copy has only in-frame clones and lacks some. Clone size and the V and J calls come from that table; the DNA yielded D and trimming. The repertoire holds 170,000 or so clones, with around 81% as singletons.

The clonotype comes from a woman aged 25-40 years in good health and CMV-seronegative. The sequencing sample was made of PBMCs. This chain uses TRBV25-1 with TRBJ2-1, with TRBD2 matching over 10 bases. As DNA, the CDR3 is TGTGCCAGCAGTGAAGACTACCGACTAGCGGGCTGGGTCGGTGAGCAGTTCTTC. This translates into CASSEDYRLAGWVGEQFF.